This T cell receptor beta chain originates from a study of shared clonotypes between healthy human individuals. General observations from the study: Naive CD4 clonotype sharing across a few donors was 4% to 5.5%. Among non-shared clonotypes, generation probabilities were lower than among those shared by all four donors.

A note on this clone: The antigen is not known.

With 4 bases clipped from V and 2 bases from J, the junction kept 5 bases outside the gene matches. This CDR3 has 16 amino acids. The germline CDR1 and CDR2 sequences are ENHRY and SYGVKD. Several immunoSEQ plates received, in even portions, the genomic DNA of each subset. Sequencing was performed with immunoSEQ multiplex PCR; in TCRdb, only in-frame clones are kept and a portion is missing. The data show 1.5 million to 2.5 million clones, with about 95% seen just once and 0.95% to 1.5% held by the top ten. Naive CD8 cells were CD45RO-negative, positively selected for CCR7, excluding terminally differentiated effector memory CD45RA+ cells. HIV-negative, healthy adults without recent acute infections or vaccinations were the donors.

The sequencing sample was made of naive CD8+ T cells sorted from blood. This TCR came from a young man in good health. This chain connects TRBV10-3 to TRBJ1-3, with 10 bases matching TRBD1. The CDR3 is CAISAPGTGAGNTIYF. CDR3 sequence (DNA): TGTGCCATCAGTGCTCCCGGGACAGGGGCTGGAAACACCATATATTTT.